This TCR beta chain was found in a study of cytomegalovirus exposure and HLA in healthy donors. Overall study: Genetic ancestry analysis placed about 84% of the 398 donors that were genotyped in the Caucasian-associated cluster. Overall study findings and caveats: Common viral pathogens were later found to be apparently linked to several of the most significant clusters.

Both 60 Vbeta primers and 13 Jbeta primers went into the PCR. TCRdb's table, derived via immunoSEQ multiplex PCR, lists solely in-frame clones and lacks some. The top ten clones hold 14% of a sample with some 100,000 clones, about four fifths of them seen once. A note on this clone: What it recognizes is unknown.

The CDR3 runs to 15 residues. Germline V lookup: CDR1 SEHNR, CDR2 FQNEAQ (reference sequence). V was pared by 1 base and J by 5 bases, with 4 bases of the junction left unmatched. The receptor comes from a woman in her 70s in good health and CMV-seropositive. What was sequenced was PBMCs. The V gene is TRBV7-9, the J gene TRBJ2-1, with 8 bases lining up with TRBD1. CDR3 protein: CASSLGTGSDNEQFF. The CDR3 DNA is TGTGCCAGCAGCTTAGGGACAGGGTCGGACAATGAGCAGTTCTTC.